Below are 16 T cell receptor beta chains sequenced from a single sample in a study of T cell changes during pregnancy in multiple sclerosis. The table came from immunoSEQ multiplex PCR; TCRdb's copy has only in-frame clones and leaves some out. This sample has roughly 36,000 clones, with 91% found just once. The sequenced sample was CD8+ T cells from peripheral blood mononuclear cells, obtained in the second trimester of pregnancy. Receptors originate from a female donor with multiple sclerosis, enrolled in a pregnancy study.

The chain joins TRBV29-1 to TRBJ1-2, with 8 bases aligning to TRBD1. V lost 3 bases to trimming and J lost 7 bases; unmatched junction nucleotides: 13. The CDR3 is made up of 15 amino acids. Germline V lookup: CDR1 SQVTM, CDR2 ANQGSEA. The CDR3, as DNA: TGCAGCGTTGACCCCCGGGACAGGTTCGACGGTGGCTACACCTTC. It translates to CSVDPRDRFDGGYTF. The whole variable domain, filled in from reference TRBV29-1 and TRBJ1-2, reads SAVISQKPSRDICQRGTSLTIQCQVDSQVTMMFWYRQQPGQSLTLIATANQGSEATYESGFVIDKFPISRPNLTFSTLTVSNMSPEDSSIYLCSVDPRDRFDGGYTFGSGTRLTVV.

The J gene is TRBJ1-1, the V gene TRBV2; D remains ambiguous. Per the germline V gene, CDR1 is SNHLY and CDR2 is FYNNEI. The germline V and J ends were trimmed by 6 bases and 5 bases, with 16 bases remaining between them. The CDR3 sequence is 14 residues long. In DNA form, the CDR3 reads TGTGCCAGCAGGCGCGAAGAGGTGAGGACTGAAGCTTTCTTT. Its translation is CASRREEVRTEAFF.

This clone was recorded only once. The CDR3 protein is CASSLGGGTEAFF. CDR3 nucleotide sequence: TGTGCCAGCAGTCTAGGGGGTGGCACTGAAGCTTTCTTT. The chain joins TRBV9 to TRBJ1-1; possible D gene TRBD1, 6 bases. The CDR3 length is 13 residues. The V gene lost 5 bases and the J gene lost 4 bases, with 12 bases spanning the gap. Germline V gene sequence: CDR1 SGDLS, CDR2 YYNGEE.

V gene TRBV9 combines with J gene TRBJ2-1; D is ambiguous. The germline V and J ends were trimmed by 4 bases and 5 bases, with 10 bases remaining between them. CDR3 length: 13 amino acids. The germline V gene encodes CDR1 SGDLS and CDR2 YYNGEE. CDR3 bases: TGTGCCAGCAGCCAACTCCCTGACAATGAGCAGTTCTTC. It codes for CASSQLPDNEQFF. The full variable domain, in which reference TRBV9 and TRBJ2-1 provide the parts outside the CDR3, is DSGVTQTPKHLITATGQRVTLRCSPRSGDLSVYWYQQSLDQGLQFLIQYYNGEERAKGNILERFSAQQFPDLHSELNLSSLELGDSALYFCASSQLPDNEQFFGPGTRLTVL.

This clone was seen a handful of times. V is TRBV7-2 and J is TRBJ2-1; D gene uncertain. CDR1 SGHTA and CDR2 FQGNSA come from the germline V gene. The CDR3 length is 13 residues. V lost 4 bases and J lost 5, with 9 bases in between. CDR3 sequence reads: CASSYVPDNEQFF. CDR3 bases: TGTGCCAGCAGCTACGTTCCAGACAATGAGCAGTTCTTC.

V gene TRBV19 combines with J gene TRBJ2-2; no firm D call. CDR3 size: 14 residues. Germline CDR1 is LNHDA and CDR2 is SQIVND (reference sequence). V dropped 5 bases and J dropped 3 bases, with 10 bases sitting between them. CDR3 bases: TGTGCCAGTAGTCCCCCTGAGGACACCGGGGAGCTGTTTTTT. Translation gives CASSPPEDTGELFF.

V is TRBV19 and J is TRBJ2-1; 7 nucleotides line up with TRBD1. The trim removed 5 bases at V and 8 bases at J, leaving 15 bases unmatched. Germline CDR1 and CDR2: LNHDA and SQIVND (reference sequence). This CDR3 has 16 residues. CDR3 DNA sequence: TGTGCCAGTAGTCCCAGGGACAGCTCTAAGGGCCATGAGCAGTTCTTC. Translating it yields CASSPRDSSKGHEQFF.

This chain uses TRBV10-1 with TRBJ2-7; 7 bases are shared with TRBD1. The V segment lost 3 bases and the J segment 6 bases; nucleotides outside the gene matches: 5. From germline, CDR1 is WNHNN and CDR2 SYGVQD (reference sequence). This CDR3 is 13 amino acids long. CDR3 amino acids: CASSDPGQVEQYF. CDR3 in DNA: TGCGCCAGCAGTGACCCCGGACAGGTCGAGCAGTACTTC.

This clone was picked up one time. The genes are TRBV7-3 and TRBJ1-6; D call uncertain. Deletions cut 2 bases from V and 9 bases from J, with 14 bases between. The CDR3 spans 15 residues. Germline V gene data show CDR1 as SGHTA and CDR2 as FQGTGA. This CDR3 is CASSLYGEGSSPLHF. CDR3 nucleotide sequence: TGTGCCAGCAGCTTATACGGGGAGGGAAGTTCACCCCTCCACTTT.

J is TRBJ1-2 and V is TRBV19, with D perhaps matching TRBD1 (6 bases). V lost 7 bases to trimming and J lost 8 bases, with 23 bases between them. There are 15 residues in the CDR3. The germline gives CDR1 LNHDA, CDR2 SQIVND (reference sequence). The DNA of the CDR3 is TGTGCCAGTACCAGGCTTCTGTGGGACAACGAGGGCTACACCTTC. The encoded protein is CASTRLLWDNEGYTF.

The chain joins TRBV25-1 to TRBJ1-4; a weak D match, TRBD1 (6 bases). Deletions cut 1 base from V and 1 base from J, with 13 bases between. Germline lookup yields CDR1 MGHDK and CDR2 SYGVNS. The CDR3 has 17 amino acids. The CDR3 sequence is CASSELTGWETNEKLFF. CDR3 DNA: TGTGCCAGCAGTGAATTAACAGGGTGGGAAACTAATGAAAAACTGTTTTTT.

The rearrangement links TRBV19 to TRBJ1-5, with TRBD1 matching 8 bases. The V segment lost 5 bases and the J segment 9 bases; nucleotides outside the gene matches: 9. This CDR3 comprises 14 residues. Germline V gene data show CDR1 as LNHDA and CDR2 as SQIVND (reference sequence). The CDR3 DNA reads as TGTGCCAGTAGTCCCGGACAGGGAGACGTGCCCCAGCATTTT. Its translation: CASSPGQGDVPQHF.

With regard to this clone: Sequence at one end of the junction differs from germline and may be a read error. The V call is TRBV11-2, the J call TRBJ2-2; 10 bases match TRBD1. Germline CDR1 SGHAT, CDR2 FQNNGV. CDR3 length: 17 amino acids. The CDR3 sequence is CASSLDGTGVRTGELFF. In DNA, the CDR3 is TGTGCCAGCAGCCTAGACGGGACAGGGGTGAGGACCGGGGAGCTGTTTTTT.

This clone has a single count. The rearrangement links TRBV4-2 to TRBJ2-3, with 10 bases identical to TRBD2. This CDR3 contains 17 residues. The germline gives CDR1 LGHNA, CDR2 YNFKEQ. J gave up 1 base and V 1 base, and 5 bases lay outside the gene matches. For the CDR3, the DNA is TGTGCCAGCAGCCAAGGCGTAGCGGGAGGTCGCACAGATACGCAGTATTTT. It encodes CASSQGVAGGRTDTQYF.

This clone was picked up one time. This CDR3 reads CASSRTSGNTIYF. DNA of the CDR3: TGTGCCAGCAGTCGGACTTCTGGAAACACCATATATTTT. The chain couples TRBV16 to TRBJ1-3; D is unresolved. The CDR3 length is 13 residues. CDR1 KGHSY and CDR2 FQNENV come from the germline V gene. The V end lost 6 bases, the J end lost 1 base, and 7 bases lay between the germline ends.

The V and J genes are TRBV5-6 and TRBJ1-6; 7 bases fit TRBD1. V was pared by 0 bases and J by 5 bases, with 2 bases of the junction left unmatched. Germline CDR1 and CDR2: SGHDT and YYEEEE. The CDR3 has 15 amino acids. CDR3 in DNA: TGTGCCAGCAGCTTGGGCAGGGGGAATAATTCACCCCTCCACTTT. Translated: CASSLGRGNNSPLHF.